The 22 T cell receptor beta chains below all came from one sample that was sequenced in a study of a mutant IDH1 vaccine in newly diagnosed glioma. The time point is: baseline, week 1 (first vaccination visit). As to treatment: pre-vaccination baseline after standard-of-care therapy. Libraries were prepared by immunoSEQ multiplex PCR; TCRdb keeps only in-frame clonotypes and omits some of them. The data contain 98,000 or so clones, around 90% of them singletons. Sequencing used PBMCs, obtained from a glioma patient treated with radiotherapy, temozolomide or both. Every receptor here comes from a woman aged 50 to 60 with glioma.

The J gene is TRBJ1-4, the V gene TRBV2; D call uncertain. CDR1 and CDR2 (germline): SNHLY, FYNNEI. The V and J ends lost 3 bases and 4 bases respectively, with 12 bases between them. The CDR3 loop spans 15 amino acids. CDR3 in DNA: TGTGCCAGCAGTGACCCCCGGGCCAATAATGAAAAACTGTTTTTT. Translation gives CASSDPRANNEKLFF.

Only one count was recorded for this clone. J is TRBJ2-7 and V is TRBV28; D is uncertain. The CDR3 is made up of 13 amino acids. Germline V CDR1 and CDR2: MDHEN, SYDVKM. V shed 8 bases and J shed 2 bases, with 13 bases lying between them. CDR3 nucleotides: TGTGCCAGCGGATTAATAAATACCTACGAGCAGTACTTC. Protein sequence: CASGLINTYEQYF.

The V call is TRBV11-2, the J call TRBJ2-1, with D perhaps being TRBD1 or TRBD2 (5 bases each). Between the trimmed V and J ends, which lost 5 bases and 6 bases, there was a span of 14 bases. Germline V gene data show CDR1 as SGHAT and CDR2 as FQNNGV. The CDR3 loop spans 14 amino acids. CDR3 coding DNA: TGTGCCAGCAGCCAGGCCGGGACCTTCAATGAGCAGTTCTTC. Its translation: CASSQAGTFNEQFF.

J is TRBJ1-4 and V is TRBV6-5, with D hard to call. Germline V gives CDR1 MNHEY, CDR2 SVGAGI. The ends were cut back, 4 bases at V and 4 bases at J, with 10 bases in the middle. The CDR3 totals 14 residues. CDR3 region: CASSSGRLNEKLFF. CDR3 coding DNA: TGTGCCAGCAGTTCGGGCAGACTTAATGAAAAACTGTTTTTT.

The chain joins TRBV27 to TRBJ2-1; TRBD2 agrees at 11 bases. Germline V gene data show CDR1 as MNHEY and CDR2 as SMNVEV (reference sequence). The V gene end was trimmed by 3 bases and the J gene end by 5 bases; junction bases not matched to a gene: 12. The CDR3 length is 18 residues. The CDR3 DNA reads TGTGCCAGCAGTTTTATACTCCAGGGACTAGCGGCCCACAATGAGCAGTTCTTC. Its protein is CASSFILQGLAAHNEQFF.

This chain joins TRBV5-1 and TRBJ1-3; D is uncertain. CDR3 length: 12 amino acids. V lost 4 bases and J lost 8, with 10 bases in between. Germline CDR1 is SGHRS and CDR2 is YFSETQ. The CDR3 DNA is TGCGCCAGCAGCAGGGAGGGTGACACCATATATTTT. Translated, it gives CASSREGDTIYF.

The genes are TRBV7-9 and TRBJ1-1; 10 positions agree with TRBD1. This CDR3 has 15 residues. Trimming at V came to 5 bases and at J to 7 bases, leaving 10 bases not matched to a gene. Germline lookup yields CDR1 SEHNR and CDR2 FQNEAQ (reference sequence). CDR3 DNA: TGTGCCAGCAGCCCTCCGGGACAGGGGAATATTGAAGCTTTCTTT. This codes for CASSPPGQGNIEAFF.

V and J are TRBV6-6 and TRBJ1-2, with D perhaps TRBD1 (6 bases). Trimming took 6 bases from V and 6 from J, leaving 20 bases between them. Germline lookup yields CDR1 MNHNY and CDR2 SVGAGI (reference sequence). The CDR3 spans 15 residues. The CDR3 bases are TGTGCCAGCAGCTCCCCCTGGGCAGGGGTCGATGGCTACACCTTC. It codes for CASSSPWAGVDGYTF.

DNA of the CDR3: TGTGCCAGCAGCTTAGGGTCTTGGGGTAGTATCACTGAAGCTTTCTTT. Translation gives CASSLGSWGSITEAFF. J is TRBJ1-1 and V is TRBV13; D not resolved. From germline, CDR1 is PRHDT and CDR2 FYEKMQ (reference sequence). This CDR3 has 16 amino acids. V was pared by 0 bases and J by 4 bases, with 15 bases between.

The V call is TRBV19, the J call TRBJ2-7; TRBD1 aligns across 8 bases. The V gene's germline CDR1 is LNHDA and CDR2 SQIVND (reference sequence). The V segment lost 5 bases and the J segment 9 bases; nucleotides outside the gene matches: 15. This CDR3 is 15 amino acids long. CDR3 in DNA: TGTGCCAGTAGTTCTCCCGGGACAGGACCAAGGGGGCAGTACTTC. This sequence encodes CASSSPGTGPRGQYF.

CDR3 in DNA: TGTGCCAGCAGTCGACCCCCGGACAATAATGAAAAACTGTTTTTT. As protein: CASSRPPDNNEKLFF. This rearrangement joins TRBV6-1 to TRBJ1-4; perhaps TRBD1 as D (5 bases). Per germline, CDR1 MNHNS and CDR2 SASEGT. This CDR3 has 15 amino acids. V was shortened by 5 bases and J by 4 bases, with 14 bases between the two germline ends.

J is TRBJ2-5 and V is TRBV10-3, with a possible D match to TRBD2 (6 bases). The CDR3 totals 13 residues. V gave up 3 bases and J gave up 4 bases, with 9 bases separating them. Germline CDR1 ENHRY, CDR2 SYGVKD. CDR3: CAISDSGIETQYF. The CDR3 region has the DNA TGTGCCATCAGTGATAGCGGTATAGAGACCCAGTACTTC.

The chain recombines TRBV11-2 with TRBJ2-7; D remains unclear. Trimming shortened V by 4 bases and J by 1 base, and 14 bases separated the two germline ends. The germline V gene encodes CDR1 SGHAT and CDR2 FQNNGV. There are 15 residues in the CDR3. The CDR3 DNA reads TGTGCCAGCAGCTCCGCCGCGACCGGATCCTACGAGCAGTACTTC. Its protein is CASSSAATGSYEQYF.

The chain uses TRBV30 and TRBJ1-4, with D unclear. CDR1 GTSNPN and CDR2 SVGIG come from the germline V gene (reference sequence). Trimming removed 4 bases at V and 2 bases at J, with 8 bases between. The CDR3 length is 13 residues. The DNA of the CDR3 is TGTGCCTGGAAAAGAGGTACTAATGAAAAACTGTTTTTT. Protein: CAWKRGTNEKLFF.

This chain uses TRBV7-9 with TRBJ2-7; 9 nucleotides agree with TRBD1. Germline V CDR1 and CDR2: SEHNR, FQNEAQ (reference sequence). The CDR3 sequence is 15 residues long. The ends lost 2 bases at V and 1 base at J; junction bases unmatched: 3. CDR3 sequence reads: CASSLPGQGSYEQYF. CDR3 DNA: TGTGCCAGCAGCTTACCGGGACAGGGATCCTACGAGCAGTACTTC.

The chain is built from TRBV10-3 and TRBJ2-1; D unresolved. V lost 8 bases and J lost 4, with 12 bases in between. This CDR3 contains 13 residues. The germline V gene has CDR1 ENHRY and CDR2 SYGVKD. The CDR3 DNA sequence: TGTGCCATCCGGCAACCCCTTTACAATGAGCAGTTCTTC. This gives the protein CAIRQPLYNEQFF.

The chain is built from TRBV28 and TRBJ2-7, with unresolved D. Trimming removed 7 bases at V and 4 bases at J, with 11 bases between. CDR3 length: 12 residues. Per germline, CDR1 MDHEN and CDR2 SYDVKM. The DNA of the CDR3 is TGTGCCAGCAACTCGATAGCATACGAGCAGTACTTC. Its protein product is CASNSIAYEQYF.

The CDR3 spells CASSLGGQGRETQYF. The CDR3 coding sequence is TGTGCCAGCAGCTTAGGGGGACAGGGACGAGAGACCCAGTACTTC. The rearrangement uses TRBV7-9 and TRBJ2-5; 9 positions match TRBD1. Unmatched junction bases numbered 4, after V lost 1 base and J lost 4 bases. The CDR3 totals 15 residues. In germline, CDR1 is SEHNR, CDR2 FQNEAQ (reference sequence).

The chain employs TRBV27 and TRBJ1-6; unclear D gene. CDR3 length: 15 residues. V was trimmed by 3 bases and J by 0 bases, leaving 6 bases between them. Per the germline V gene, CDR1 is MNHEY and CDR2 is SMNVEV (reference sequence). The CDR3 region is CASSLKGSYNSPLHF. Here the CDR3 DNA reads TGTGCCAGCAGTTTGAAGGGCTCCTATAATTCACCCCTCCACTTT.

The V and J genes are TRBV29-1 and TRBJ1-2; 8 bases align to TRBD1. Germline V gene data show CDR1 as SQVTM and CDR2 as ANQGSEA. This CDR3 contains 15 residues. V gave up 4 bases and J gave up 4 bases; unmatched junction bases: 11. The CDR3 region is CSVGKGTGFIYGYTF. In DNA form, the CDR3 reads TGCAGCGTTGGGAAAGGGACAGGCTTTATCTATGGCTACACCTTC.

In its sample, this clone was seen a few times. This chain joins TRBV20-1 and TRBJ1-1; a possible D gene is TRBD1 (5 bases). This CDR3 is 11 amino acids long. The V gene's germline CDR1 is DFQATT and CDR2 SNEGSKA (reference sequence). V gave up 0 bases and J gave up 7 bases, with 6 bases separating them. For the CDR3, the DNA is TGCAGTGCTAGAGATACAGGTGAAGCTTTCTTT. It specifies CSARDTGEAFF.

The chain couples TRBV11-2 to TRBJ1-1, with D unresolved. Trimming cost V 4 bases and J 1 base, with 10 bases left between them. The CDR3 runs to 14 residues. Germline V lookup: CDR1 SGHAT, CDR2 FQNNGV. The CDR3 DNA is TGTGCCAGCAGCTCCTTTAGAGGGAACACTGAAGCTTTCTTT. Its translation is CASSSFRGNTEAFF.